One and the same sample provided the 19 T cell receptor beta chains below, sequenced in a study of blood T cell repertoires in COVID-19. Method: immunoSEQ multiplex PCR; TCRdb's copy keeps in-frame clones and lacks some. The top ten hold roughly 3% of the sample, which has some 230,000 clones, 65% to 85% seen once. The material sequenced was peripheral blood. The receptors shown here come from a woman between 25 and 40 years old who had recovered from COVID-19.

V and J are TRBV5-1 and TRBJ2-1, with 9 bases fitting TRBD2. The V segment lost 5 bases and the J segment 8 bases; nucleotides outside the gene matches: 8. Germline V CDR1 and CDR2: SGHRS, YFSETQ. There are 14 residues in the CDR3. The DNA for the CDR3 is TGCGCCAGCAGGGTAGCGGGAGCGAGCGATGAGCAGTTCTTC. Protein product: CASRVAGASDEQFF.

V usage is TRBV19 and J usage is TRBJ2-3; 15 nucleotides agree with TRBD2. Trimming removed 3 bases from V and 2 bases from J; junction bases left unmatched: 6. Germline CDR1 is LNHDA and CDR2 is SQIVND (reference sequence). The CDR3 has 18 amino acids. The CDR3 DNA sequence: TGTGCCAGTAGTATCCTGGGACTAGCGGGAGGTTACACAGATACGCAGTATTTT. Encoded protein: CASSILGLAGGYTDTQYF.

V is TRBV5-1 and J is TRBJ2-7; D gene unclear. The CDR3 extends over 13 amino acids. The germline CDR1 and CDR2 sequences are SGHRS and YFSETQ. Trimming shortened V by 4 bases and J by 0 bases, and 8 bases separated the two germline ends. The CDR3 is CASSLVFSYEQYF. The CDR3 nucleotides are TGCGCCAGCAGCCTGGTCTTCTCCTACGAGCAGTACTTC.

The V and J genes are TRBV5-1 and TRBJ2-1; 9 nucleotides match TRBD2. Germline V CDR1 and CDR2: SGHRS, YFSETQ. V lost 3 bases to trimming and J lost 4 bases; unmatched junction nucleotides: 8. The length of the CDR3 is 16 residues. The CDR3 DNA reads TGCGCCAGCAGCTGGGAACTAGCGGGTCAGTACAATGAGCAGTTCTTC. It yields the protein CASSWELAGQYNEQFF.

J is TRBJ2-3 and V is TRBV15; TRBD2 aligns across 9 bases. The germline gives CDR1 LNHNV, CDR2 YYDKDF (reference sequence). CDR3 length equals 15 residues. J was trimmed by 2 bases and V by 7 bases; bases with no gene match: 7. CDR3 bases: TGTGCCACCACCGGAGGACTAGCGATCACAGATACGCAGTATTTT. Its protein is CATTGGLAITDTQYF.

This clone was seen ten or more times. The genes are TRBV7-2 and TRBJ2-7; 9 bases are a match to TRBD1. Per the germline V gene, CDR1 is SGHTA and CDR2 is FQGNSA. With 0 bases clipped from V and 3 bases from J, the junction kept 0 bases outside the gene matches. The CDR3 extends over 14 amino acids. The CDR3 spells CASSLAGQGYEQYF. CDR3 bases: TGTGCCAGCAGCTTAGCGGGACAGGGCTACGAGCAGTACTTC.

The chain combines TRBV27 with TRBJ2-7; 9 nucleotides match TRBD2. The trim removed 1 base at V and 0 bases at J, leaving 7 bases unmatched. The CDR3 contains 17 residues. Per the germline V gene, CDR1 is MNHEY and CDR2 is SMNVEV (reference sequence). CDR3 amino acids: CASSLLQAGGSSYEQYF. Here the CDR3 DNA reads TGTGCCAGCAGTTTATTACAAGCGGGAGGAAGCTCCTACGAGCAGTACTTC.

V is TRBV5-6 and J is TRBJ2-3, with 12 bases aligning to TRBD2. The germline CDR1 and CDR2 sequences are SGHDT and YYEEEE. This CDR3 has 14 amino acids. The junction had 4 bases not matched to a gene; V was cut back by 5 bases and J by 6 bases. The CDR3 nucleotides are TGTGCCAGCAGACTAGCGGGAGGTGGGGATACGCAGTATTTT. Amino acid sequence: CASRLAGGGDTQYF.

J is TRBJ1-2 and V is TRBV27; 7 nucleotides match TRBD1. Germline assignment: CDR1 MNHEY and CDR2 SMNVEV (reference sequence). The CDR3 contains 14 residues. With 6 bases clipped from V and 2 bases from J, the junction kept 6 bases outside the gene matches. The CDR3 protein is CASRPGGGNYGYTF. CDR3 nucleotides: TGTGCCAGCAGGCCGGGAGGGGGCAACTATGGCTACACCTTC.

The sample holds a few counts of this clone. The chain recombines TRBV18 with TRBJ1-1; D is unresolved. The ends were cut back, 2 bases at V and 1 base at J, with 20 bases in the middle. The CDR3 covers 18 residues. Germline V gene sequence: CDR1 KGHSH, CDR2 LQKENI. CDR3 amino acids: CASSPTLPATGRNTEAFF. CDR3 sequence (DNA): TGTGCCAGCTCACCAACTCTGCCGGCAACGGGAAGGAACACTGAAGCTTTCTTT.

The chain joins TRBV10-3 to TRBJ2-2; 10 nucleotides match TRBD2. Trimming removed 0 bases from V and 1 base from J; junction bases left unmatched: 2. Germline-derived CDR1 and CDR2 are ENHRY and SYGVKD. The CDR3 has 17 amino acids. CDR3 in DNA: TGTGCCATCAGTGAGTCGGCTAGCGGGAGGAACACCGGGGAGCTGTTTTTT. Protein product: CAISESASGRNTGELFF.

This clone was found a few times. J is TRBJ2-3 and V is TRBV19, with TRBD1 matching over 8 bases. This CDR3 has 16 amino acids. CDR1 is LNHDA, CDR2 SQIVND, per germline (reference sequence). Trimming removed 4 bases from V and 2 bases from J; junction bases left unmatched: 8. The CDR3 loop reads CASSTLQGAYTDTQYF. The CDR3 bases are TGTGCCAGTAGTACACTCCAGGGGGCGTACACAGATACGCAGTATTTT.

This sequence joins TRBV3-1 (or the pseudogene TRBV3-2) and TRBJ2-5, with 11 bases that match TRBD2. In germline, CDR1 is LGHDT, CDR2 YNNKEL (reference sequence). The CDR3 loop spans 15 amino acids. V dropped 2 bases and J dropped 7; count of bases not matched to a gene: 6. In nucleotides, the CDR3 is TGTGCCAGCAGCCAATTAGCGGGAGGGGGGGCGACCCAGTACTTC. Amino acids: CASSQLAGGGATQYF.

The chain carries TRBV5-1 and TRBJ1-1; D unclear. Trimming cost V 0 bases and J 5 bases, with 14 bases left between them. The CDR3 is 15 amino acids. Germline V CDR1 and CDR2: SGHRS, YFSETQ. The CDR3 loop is CASSLVSGEVTEAFF. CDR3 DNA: TGCGCCAGCAGCTTGGTGTCCGGGGAAGTAACTGAAGCTTTCTTT.

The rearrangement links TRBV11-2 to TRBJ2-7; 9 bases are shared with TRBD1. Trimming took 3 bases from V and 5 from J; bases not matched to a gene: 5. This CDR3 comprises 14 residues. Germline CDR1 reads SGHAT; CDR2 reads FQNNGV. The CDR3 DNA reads TGTGCCAGCAGCTTTGGGACAGGGATACACGAGCAGTACTTC. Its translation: CASSFGTGIHEQYF.

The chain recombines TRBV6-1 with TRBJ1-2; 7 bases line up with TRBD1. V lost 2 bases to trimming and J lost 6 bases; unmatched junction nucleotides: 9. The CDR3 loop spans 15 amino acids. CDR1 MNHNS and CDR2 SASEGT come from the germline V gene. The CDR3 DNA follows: TGTGCCAGCAGTGAACCCACGGGACAGATTAATGGCTACACCTTC. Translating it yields CASSEPTGQINGYTF.

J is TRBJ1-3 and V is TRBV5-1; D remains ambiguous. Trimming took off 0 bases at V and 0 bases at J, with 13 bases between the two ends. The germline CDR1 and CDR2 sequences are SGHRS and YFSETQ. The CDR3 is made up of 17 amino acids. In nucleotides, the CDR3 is TGCGCCAGCAGCTTGGCCGCGGCAGCCTCCTCTGGAAACACCATATATTTT. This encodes CASSLAAAASSGNTIYF.

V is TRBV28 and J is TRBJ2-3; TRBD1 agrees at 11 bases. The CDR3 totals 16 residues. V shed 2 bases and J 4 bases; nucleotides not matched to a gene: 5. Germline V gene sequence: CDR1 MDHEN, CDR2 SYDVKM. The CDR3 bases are TGTGCCAGCAGTTTAGCCGGGACAGGGGGGGCAGATACGCAGTATTTT. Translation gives CASSLAGTGGADTQYF. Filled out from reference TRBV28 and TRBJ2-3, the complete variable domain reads DVKVTQSSRYLVKRTGEKVFLECVQDMDHENMFWYRQDPGLGLRLIYFSYDVKMKEKGDIPEGYSVSREKKERFSLILESASTNQTSMYLCASSLAGTGGADTQYFGPGTRLTVL.

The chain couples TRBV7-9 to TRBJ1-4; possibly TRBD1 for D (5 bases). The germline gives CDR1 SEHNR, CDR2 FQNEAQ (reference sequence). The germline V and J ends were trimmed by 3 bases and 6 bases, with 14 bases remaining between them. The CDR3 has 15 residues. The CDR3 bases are TGTGCCAGCAGCTTCCTTGACAGTCGGGATGAAAAACTGTTTTTT. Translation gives CASSFLDSRDEKLFF.